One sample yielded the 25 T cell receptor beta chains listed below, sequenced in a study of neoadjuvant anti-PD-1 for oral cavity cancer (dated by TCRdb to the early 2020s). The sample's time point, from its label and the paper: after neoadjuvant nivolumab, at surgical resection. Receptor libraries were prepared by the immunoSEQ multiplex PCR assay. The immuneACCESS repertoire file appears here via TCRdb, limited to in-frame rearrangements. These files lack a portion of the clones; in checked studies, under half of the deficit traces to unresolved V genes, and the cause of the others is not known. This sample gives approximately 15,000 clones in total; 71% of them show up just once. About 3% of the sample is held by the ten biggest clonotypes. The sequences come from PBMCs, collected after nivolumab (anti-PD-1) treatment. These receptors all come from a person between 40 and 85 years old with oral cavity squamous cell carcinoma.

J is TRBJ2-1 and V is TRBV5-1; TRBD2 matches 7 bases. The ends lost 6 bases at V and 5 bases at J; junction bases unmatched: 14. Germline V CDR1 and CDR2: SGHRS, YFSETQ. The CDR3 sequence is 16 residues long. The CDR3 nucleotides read TGCGCCAGCAACCCTATGGGGCTAGCGGCTAACAATGAGCAGTTCTTC. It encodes CASNPMGLAANNEQFF.

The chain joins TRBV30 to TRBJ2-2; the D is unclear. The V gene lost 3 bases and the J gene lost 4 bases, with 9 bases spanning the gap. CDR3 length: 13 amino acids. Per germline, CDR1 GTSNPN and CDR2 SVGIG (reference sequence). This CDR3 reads CAWSGRSTGELFF. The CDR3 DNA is TGTGCCTGGAGCGGCAGGAGCACCGGGGAGCTGTTTTTT.

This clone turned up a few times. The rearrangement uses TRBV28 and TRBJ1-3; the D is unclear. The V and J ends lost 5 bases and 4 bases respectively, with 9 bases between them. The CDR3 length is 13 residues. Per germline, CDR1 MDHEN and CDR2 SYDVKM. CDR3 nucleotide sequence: TGTGCCAGCAGTACCCCCCAGGGAAACACCATATATTTT. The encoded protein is CASSTPQGNTIYF.

CDR3 sequence: CASTSAGLGREQYF. The DNA of the CDR3 is TGTGCCAGCACCTCGGCGGGACTAGGACGCGAGCAGTACTTC. The chain joins TRBV6-6 to TRBJ2-7; 8 nucleotides line up with TRBD2. The junction had 11 bases not matched to a gene; V was cut back by 7 bases and J by 6 bases. Germline V CDR1 and CDR2: MNHNY, SVGAGI (reference sequence). CDR3 size: 14 residues.

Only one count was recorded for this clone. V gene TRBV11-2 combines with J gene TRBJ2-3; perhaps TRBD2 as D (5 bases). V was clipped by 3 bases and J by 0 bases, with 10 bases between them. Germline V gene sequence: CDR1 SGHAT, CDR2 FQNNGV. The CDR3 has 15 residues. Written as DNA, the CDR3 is TGTGCCAGCAGCTTTTTGCGGGCCAGCACAGATACGCAGTATTTT. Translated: CASSFLRASTDTQYF.

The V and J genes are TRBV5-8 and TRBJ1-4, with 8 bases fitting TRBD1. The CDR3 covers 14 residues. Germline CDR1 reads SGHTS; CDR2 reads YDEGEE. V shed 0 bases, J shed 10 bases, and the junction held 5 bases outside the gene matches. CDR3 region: CASSLEDRDRKLFF. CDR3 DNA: TGTGCCAGCAGCTTGGAGGACAGGGACAGAAAACTGTTTTTT. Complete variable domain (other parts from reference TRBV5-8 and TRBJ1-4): EAGVTQSPTHLIKTRGQQATLRCSPISGHTSVYWYQQALGLGLQFLLWYDEGEERNRGNFPPRFSGRQFPNYSSELNVNALELEDSALYLCASSLEDRDRKLFFGSGTQLSVL.

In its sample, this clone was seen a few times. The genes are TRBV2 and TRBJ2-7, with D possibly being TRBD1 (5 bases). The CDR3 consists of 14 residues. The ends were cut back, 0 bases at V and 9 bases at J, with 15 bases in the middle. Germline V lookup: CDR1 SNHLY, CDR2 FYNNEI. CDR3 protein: CASSEALWGQGQYF. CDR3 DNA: TGTGCCAGCAGTGAAGCGCTTTGGGGTCAGGGGCAGTACTTC. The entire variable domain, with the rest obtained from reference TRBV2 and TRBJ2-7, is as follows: EPEVTQTPSHQVTQMGQEVILRCVPISNHLYFYWYRQILGQKVEFLVSFYNNEISEKSEIFDDQFSVERPDGSNFTLKIRSTKLEDSAMYFCASSEALWGQGQYFGPGTRLTVT.

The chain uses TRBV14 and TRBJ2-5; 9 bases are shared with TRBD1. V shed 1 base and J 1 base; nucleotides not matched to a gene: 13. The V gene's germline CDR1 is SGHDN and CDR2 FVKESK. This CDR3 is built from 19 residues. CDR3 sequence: CASSQGMDRGRGVQETQYF. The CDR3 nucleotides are TGTGCCAGCAGCCAAGGGATGGACAGGGGCAGAGGCGTCCAAGAGACCCAGTACTTC.

In nucleotides, the CDR3 is TGTGCCAGCAGTTCGTCCGGGGTCTACGAGCAGTACTTC. Its protein is CASSSSGVYEQYF. This rearrangement joins TRBV27 to TRBJ2-7; weak D call: TRBD2 (5 bases). With 4 bases removed from V and 3 bases from J, the gap between germline ends came to 10 bases. Germline V CDR1 and CDR2: MNHEY, SMNVEV (reference sequence). This CDR3 is built from 13 residues.

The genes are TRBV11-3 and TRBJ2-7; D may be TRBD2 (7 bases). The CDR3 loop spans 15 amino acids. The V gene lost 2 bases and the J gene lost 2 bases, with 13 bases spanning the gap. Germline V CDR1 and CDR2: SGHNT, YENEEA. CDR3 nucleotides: TGTGCCAGCAGCTTAATCGGGGGGCATACCTACGAGCAGTACTTC. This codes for CASSLIGGHTYEQYF.

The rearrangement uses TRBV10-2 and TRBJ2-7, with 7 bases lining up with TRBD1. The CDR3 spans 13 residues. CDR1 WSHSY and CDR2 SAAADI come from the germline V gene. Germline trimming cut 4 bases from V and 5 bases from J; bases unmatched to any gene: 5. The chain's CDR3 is CASSVQGVHEQYF. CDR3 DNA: TGCGCCAGCAGTGTCCAGGGGGTCCACGAGCAGTACTTC.

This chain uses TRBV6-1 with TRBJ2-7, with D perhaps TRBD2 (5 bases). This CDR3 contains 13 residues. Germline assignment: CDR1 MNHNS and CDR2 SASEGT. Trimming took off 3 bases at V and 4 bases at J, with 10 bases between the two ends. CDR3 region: CASSEAGMYEQYF. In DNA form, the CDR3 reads TGTGCCAGCAGTGAGGCCGGGATGTACGAGCAGTACTTC.

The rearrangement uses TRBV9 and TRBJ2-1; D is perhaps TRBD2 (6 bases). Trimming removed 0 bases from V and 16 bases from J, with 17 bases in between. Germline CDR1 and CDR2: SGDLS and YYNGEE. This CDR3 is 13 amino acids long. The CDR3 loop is CASSVDDWGLPFF. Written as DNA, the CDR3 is TGTGCCAGCAGCGTAGACGATTGGGGACTCCCCTTCTTC.

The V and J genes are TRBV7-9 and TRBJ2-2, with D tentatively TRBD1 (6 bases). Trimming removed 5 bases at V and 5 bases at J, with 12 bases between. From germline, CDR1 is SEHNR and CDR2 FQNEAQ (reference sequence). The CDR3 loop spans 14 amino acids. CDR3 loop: CASSLQGFTGELFF. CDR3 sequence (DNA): TGTGCCAGCAGCCTACAGGGTTTTACCGGGGAGCTGTTTTTT.

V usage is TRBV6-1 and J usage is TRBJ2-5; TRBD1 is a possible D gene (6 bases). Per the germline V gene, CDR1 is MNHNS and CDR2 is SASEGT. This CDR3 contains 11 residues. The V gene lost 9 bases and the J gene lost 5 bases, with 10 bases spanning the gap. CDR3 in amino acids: CASTGFETQYF. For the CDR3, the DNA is TGTGCCAGTACAGGGTTCGAGACCCAGTACTTC.

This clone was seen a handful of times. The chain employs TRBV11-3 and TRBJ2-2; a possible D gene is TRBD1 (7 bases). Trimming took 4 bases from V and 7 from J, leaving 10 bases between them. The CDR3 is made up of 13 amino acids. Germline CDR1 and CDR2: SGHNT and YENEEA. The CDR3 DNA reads TGTGCCAGCAGCTCAGGGGGGTTCGGGGAGCTGTTTTTT. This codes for CASSSGGFGELFF.

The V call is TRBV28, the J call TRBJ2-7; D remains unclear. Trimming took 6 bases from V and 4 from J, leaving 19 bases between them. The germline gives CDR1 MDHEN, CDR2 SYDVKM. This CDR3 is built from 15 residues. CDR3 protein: CASSPPGHDSYEQYF. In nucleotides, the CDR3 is TGTGCCAGCAGCCCCCCCGGCCACGACTCGTACGAGCAGTACTTC.

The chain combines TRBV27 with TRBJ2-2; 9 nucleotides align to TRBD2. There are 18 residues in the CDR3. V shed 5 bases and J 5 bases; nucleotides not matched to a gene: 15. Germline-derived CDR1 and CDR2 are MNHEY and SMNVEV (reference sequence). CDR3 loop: CASSANQGLADRTGELFF. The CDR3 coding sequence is TGTGCCAGCAGTGCCAACCAGGGACTAGCTGATAGGACCGGGGAGCTGTTTTTT.

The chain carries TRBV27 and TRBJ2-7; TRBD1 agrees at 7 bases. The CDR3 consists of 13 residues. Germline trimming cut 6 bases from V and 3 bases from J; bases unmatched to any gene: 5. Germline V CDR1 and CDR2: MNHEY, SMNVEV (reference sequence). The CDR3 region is CASRFTGDYEQYF. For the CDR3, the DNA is TGTGCCAGCAGATTTACAGGGGACTACGAGCAGTACTTC.

The CDR3: CASSEAPMQTQYF. CDR3 in DNA: TGTGCCAGCAGTGAAGCCCCGATGCAGACCCAGTACTTC. The chain links TRBV6-1 to TRBJ2-5, with D unresolved. Germline CDR1 and CDR2: MNHNS and SASEGT. This CDR3 region has 13 residues. Between the trimmed V and J ends, which lost 0 bases and 6 bases, there was a span of 8 bases.

CDR3 DNA sequence: TGTGCCAGCAGTCTCTGGGACGGTAGCTCCTACGAGCAGTACTTC. Protein: CASSLWDGSSYEQYF. The V and J genes are TRBV6-5 and TRBJ2-7; D tentatively reads TRBD1 or TRBD2 (5 bases each). The CDR3 has 15 residues. V was cut by 5 bases and J by 0 bases, with 14 bases left in between. The germline V gene has CDR1 MNHEY and CDR2 SVGAGI.

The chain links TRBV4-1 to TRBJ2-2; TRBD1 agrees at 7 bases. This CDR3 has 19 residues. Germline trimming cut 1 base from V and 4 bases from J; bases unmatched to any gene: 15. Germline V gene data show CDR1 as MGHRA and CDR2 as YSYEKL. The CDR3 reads CASSQGPTGSGLVTGELFF. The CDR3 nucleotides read TGCGCCAGCAGCCAAGGCCCGACAGGGTCTGGGCTCGTCACCGGGGAGCTGTTTTTT.

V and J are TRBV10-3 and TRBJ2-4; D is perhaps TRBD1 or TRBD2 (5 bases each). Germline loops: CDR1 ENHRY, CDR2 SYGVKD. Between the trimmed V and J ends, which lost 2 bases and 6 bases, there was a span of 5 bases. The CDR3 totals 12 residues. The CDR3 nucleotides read TGTGCCATCAGTGAGGGGGGAAACATTCAGTACTTC. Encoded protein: CAISEGGNIQYF.

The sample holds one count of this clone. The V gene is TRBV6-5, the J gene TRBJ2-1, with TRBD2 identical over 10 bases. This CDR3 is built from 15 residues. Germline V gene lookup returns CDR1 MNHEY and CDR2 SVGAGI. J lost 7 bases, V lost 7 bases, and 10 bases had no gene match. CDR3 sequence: CASISAASGSNEQFF. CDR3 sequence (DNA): TGTGCCAGCATCTCGGCGGCTAGCGGGAGTAATGAGCAGTTCTTC.

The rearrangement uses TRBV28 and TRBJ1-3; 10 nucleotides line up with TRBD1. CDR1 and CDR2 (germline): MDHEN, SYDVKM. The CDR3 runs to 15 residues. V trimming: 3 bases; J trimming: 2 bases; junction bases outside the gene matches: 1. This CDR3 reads CASSLTGGTGNTIYF. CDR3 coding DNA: TGTGCCAGCAGTTTGACAGGGGGCACTGGAAACACCATATATTTT. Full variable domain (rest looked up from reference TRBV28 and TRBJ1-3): DVKVTQSSRYLVKRTGEKVFLECVQDMDHENMFWYRQDPGLGLRLIYFSYDVKMKEKGDIPEGYSVSREKKERFSLILESASTNQTSMYLCASSLTGGTGNTIYFGEGSWLTVV.